The clone carrying this TCR beta chain came up once. The data were taken from a study of T cell responses to AZD1222 COVID-19 vaccine. Profiled with immunoSEQ multiplex PCR; TCRdb holds only in-frame clones, not every one. The data hold around 140,000 clones, with roughly nine tenths observed a single time. The CDR3 contains 15 residues. Trimming shortened V by 0 bases and J by 8 bases, and 17 bases separated the two germline ends. Per the germline V gene, CDR1 is SGHDT and CDR2 is YYEEEE. Sequencing used peripheral blood, obtained 28 days after the second AZD1222 dose. The V call is TRBV5-6, the J call TRBJ1-2; maybe TRBD1 (6 bases). This clonotype was obtained from an adult who received the AZD1222 COVID-19 vaccine. CDR3 sequence (DNA): TGTGCCAGCAGCTTGGCCGGTGGGGGGCGTTACGGCTACACCTTC. This translates into CASSLAGGGRYGYTF.